The text below deals with one T cell receptor beta chain. What this receptor recognizes is not known. No base quality information exists; no much larger clone differs at one position. The data are from a study of immune evolution from preneoplasia to lung adenocarcinoma (dated by TCRdb to the early 2020s). For context, the study as a whole: HLA loss of heterozygosity was seen in approximately 6.7%, 15% and 36% of AIS, MIA and ADC lesions, and in no AAH lesions. Immune contexture across lung adenocarcinoma precursors and invasive adenocarcinoma was profiled using immune gene expression, TCR sequencing and multiplex immunofluorescence. Resected precursor lesions (AAH, AIS, MIA) and invasive adenocarcinomas were each compared against paired morphologically normal lung tissue. The sample size depended on which specimens were available, not on a prior power calculation. The immune data were combined with whole exome sequencing and methylation data from the same cohort of nodules. A total of roughly 50 patients with pulmonary nodules who underwent surgical resection were included in the overall cohort. TCR sequencing data came from 45 to 60 patients. According to the study, about 100 samples were used for TCR sequencing. Class I HLA alleles were inferred from exome data with POLYSOLVER, and allele-specific HLA loss was detected with LOHHLA.

TCR beta CDR3 regions were sequenced from DNA using the immunoSEQ hsTCRbeta Kit. Per the authors' processing: TCR sequencing data were analysed with the ImmunoSEQ Analyzer. T cell clonality was calculated on productive rearrangements as 1 minus Pielou's evenness. The inverse Simpson index, applied to productive templates, was used to measure T cell diversity. T cell density was defined as TCR beta template counts normalized to usable DNA, with usable DNA estimated by amplifying and sequencing housekeeping genes. Two-sided Kruskal-Wallis tests were used to compare TCR metrics between histologic stages. What TCRdb holds here is the immuneACCESS table cut down to in-frame rearrangements. Part of the clones is not present; checked against another copy, under half of the missing clones reflect an unresolved V gene, and the others are unexplained. That table gives V, J and clone size, and the DNA gave D and trimming. The sample table lists about 6,300 clones, roughly three quarters of them with a count of one. The ten biggest clones cover roughly 12% of the sample.

Points the paper makes about the study in general: Normal lung had the highest top T cell clone frequencies, and these frequencies appeared to fall progressively from AAH through AIS, MIA and invasive adenocarcinoma. Because all patients were from Japan and China, applicability to Western populations was uncertain. The findings reflected association rather than direct causation, and larger cohorts with long-term follow-up and longitudinal biopsies were considered necessary. The highest T cell clonality was observed in KRAS-mutant nodules compared with EGFR-mutant or double wild-type lesions. The highest clonality was observed in normal lung, whereas higher T cell density and diversity but lower clonality appeared to be present in later-stage lesions.

Patients underwent resection in Japan or China between the mid-2010s and the late 2010s. Two lung cancer pathologists independently reviewed H&E slides to confirm the histologic diagnosis of every case. To enrich premalignant or tumor cells for nucleic acid extraction, macro-dissection was performed after pathologic assessment. The AllPrep DNA/RNA FFPE Kit was used to isolate DNA from FFPE tissue. Including cysteine and phenylalanine, the CDR3 has 14 amino acids. Here the CDR3 DNA is all that survives: 42 bases in frame from base 1. Trimming accounts for 5 bases at V and 6 bases at J, while the number of junction bases matched to no gene is 4. CDR1 and CDR2 are read off the germline V gene (reference sequence) as LNHDA and SQIVND.

This clonotype was sampled from a person between 70 and 80 years old with lung adenocarcinoma. Sequenced input: FFPE minimally invasive lung adenocarcinoma tissue. This specimen's cell subset or site label, interpreted: micro-invasive lung adenocarcinoma (MIA). Recombination linked TRBV19 to TRBJ2-1; the junction holds 10 bases that match TRBD1. At the DNA level, the sequence is TGTGCCAGTAGTCCAAGGACAGGGGGCAATGAGCAGTTCTTC. Translated, it gives CASSPRTGGNEQFF.